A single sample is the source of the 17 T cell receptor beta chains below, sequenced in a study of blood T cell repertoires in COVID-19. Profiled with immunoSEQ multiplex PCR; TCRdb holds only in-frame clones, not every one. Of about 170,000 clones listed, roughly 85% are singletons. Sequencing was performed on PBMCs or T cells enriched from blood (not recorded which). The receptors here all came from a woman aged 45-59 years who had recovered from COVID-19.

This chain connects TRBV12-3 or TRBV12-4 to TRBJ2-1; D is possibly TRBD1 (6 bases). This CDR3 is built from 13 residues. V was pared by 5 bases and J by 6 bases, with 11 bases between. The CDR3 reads CASSTGPSNEQFF. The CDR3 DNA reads TGTGCCAGCAGTACAGGGCCCAGCAATGAGCAGTTCTTC.

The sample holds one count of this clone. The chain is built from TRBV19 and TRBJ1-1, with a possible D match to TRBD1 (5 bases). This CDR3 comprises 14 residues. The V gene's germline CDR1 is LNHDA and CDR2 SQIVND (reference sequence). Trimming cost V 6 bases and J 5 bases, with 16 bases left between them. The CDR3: CASSAGTRATEAFF. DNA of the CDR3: TGTGCCAGTAGCGCGGGGACGAGGGCAACTGAAGCTTTCTTT.

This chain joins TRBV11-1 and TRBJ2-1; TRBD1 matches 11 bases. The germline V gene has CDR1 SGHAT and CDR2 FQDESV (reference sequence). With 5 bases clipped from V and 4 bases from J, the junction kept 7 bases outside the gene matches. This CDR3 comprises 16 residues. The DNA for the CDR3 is TGTGCCAGCAGCCCCGGGGGGACAGGGGGTTACAATGAGCAGTTCTTC. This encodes CASSPGGTGGYNEQFF.

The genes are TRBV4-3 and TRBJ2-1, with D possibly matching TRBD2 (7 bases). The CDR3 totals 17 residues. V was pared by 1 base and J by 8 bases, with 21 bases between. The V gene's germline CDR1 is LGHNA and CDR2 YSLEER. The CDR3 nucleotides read TGCGCCAGCAGCCAAGGGACGGCGGGGGCGCGGCGTGATGAGCAGTTCTTC. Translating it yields CASSQGTAGARRDEQFF.

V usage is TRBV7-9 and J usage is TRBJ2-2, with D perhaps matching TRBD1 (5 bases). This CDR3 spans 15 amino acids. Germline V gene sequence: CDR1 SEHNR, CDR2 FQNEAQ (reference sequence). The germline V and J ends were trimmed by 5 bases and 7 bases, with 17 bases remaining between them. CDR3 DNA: TGTGCCAGCAGCCTTAATCCAGGGCTGGGCGGGGAGCTGTTTTTT. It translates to CASSLNPGLGGELFF.

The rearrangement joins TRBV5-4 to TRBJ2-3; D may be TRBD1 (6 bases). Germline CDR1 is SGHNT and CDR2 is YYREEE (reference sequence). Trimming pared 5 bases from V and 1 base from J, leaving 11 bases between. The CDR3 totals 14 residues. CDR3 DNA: TGTGCCAGCAGGGGAAGACAGGGCACAGATACGCAGTATTTT. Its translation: CASRGRQGTDTQYF.

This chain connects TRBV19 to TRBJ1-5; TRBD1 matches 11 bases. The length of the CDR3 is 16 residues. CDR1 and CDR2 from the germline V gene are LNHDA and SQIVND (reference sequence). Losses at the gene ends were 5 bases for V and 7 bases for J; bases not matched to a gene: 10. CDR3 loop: CASSALDRGPGQPQHF. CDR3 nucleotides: TGTGCCAGTAGTGCCTTGGACAGGGGGCCGGGGCAGCCCCAGCATTTT.

For the CDR3, the DNA is TGTGCCAGCAGCGGGAGGGCCGGTAGCTACGAGCAGTACGTC. Protein: CASSGRAGSYEQYV. The rearrangement uses TRBV6-5 and TRBJ2-7; 8 nucleotides agree with TRBD2. CDR1 and CDR2 (germline): MNHEY, SVGAGI. Unmatched junction bases numbered 7, after V lost 6 bases and J lost 3 bases. This CDR3 region has 14 residues.

CDR3 sequence (DNA): TGTGCCAGCAGCTTAGTTAGGGAGAAAGAGACCCAGTACTTC. It is translated as CASSLVREKETQYF. The chain combines TRBV7-8 with TRBJ2-5; tentative D call: TRBD2 (5 bases). The germline gives CDR1 SGHVS, CDR2 FQNEAQ. The CDR3 spans 14 residues. V was trimmed by 1 base and J by 3 bases, leaving 9 bases between them.

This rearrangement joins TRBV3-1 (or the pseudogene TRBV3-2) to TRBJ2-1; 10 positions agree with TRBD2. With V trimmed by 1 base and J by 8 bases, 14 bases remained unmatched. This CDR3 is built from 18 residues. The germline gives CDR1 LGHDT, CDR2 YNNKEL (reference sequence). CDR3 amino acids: CASSQVMGWLAGDYEQFF. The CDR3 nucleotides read TGTGCCAGCAGCCAAGTTATGGGTTGGCTAGCGGGAGACTATGAGCAGTTCTTC.

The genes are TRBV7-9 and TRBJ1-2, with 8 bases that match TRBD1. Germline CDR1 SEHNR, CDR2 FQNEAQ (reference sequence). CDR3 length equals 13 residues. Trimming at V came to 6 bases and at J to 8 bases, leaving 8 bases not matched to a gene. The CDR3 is CASRGRGLEGYTF. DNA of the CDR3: TGTGCCAGCAGGGGCAGGGGGCTTGAAGGCTACACCTTC.

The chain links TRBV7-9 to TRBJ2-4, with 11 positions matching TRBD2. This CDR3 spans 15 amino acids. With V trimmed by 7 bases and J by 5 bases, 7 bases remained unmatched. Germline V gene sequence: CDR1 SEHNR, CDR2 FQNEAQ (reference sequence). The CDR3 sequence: CASTFLAGGQNIQYF. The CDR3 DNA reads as TGTGCCAGCACTTTTCTAGCGGGAGGTCAAAACATTCAGTACTTC.

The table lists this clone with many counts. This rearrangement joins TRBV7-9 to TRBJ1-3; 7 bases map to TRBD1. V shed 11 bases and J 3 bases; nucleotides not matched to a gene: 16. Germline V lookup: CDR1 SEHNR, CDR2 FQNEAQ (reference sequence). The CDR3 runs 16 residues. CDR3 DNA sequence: TGTGCCGGGGGTCCCGGGACAGCTGTTGTTGGAAACACCATATATTTT. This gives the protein CAGGPGTAVVGNTIYF.

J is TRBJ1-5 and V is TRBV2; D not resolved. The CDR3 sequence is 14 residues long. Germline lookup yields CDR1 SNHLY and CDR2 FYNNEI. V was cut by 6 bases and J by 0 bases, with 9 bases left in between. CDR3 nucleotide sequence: TGTGCCAGCAGGGGCACAATTAGCAATCAGCCCCAGCATTTT. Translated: CASRGTISNQPQHF.

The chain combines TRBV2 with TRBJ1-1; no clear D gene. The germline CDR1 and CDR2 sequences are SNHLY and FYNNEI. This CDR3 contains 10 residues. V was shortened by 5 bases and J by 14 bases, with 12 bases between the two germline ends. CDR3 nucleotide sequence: TGTGCCAGCAGTACTATAGAGACGTTCTTT. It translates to CASSTIETFF.

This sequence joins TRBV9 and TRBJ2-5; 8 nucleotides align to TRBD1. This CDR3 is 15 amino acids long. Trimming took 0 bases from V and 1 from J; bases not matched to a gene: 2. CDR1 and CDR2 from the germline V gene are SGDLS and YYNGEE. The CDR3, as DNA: TGTGCCAGCAGCGTAGAGGGACAGGTCCAAGAGACCCAGTACTTC. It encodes CASSVEGQVQETQYF.

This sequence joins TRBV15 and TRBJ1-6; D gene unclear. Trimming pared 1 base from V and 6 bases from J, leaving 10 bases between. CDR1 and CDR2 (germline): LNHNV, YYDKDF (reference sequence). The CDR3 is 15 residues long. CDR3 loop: CATSRGKAGNSPLHF. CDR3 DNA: TGTGCCACCAGCAGAGGAAAGGCGGGTAATTCACCCCTCCACTTT.